Shown below are 29 T cell receptor beta chains from a single sample sequenced in a study of T cells in Graves' hyperthyroidism and ophthalmopathy. Amplified TCR beta CDR3 regions derived from RNA transcripts. HTBI primers drove first-round RT-PCR of the TCR CDR3. One entry per CDR3 protein results from TCRdb running MiXCR on the multiplex PCR reads. The profile shows roughly 93,000 distinct CDR3 sequences, roughly 39% of them singletons. What was sequenced was peripheral blood or thyroid tissue (not recorded which). The source of these receptors is a woman aged 30 to 39 with Graves' hyperthyroidism.

A word on this clonotype: This clone may be a read error of a much larger clone one base away. This chain connects TRBV6-1 to TRBJ1-1; D call uncertain. This CDR3 spans 15 amino acids. Germline-derived CDR1 and CDR2 are MNHNS and SASEGT. The V gene lost 5 bases and the J gene lost 0 bases, with 13 bases spanning the gap. The CDR3 sequence is CASSHYQDLNTEAFF. CDR3 nucleotides: TGTGCCAGCAGTCATTACCAGGACTTGAACACTGAAGCTTTCTTT.

As for this clonotype: At one end, the junction sequence differs from germline, possibly due to a read error. The chain links TRBV20-1 to TRBJ1-1; no clear D. This CDR3 spans 13 amino acids. CDR1 and CDR2 from the germline V gene are DFQATT and SNEGSKA (reference sequence). The CDR3 DNA is TGCAGTGTCTCAAGGAGCCCTAACGCTGAAGCTTCCTTT. Protein sequence: CSVSRSPNAEASF.

For this clonotype: One junction end disagrees with the germline gene, perhaps due to a read error. The V call is TRBV7-6, the J call TRBJ1-4; the D is unclear. Germline V CDR1 and CDR2: SGHVS, FNYEAQ. The CDR3 is 14 amino acids. The chain's CDR3 is CASSFLTYPQKPFF. The CDR3 nucleotides are TGTGCCAGCAGCTTTCTCACATATCCCCAAAAACCGTTTTTT. Filled out from reference TRBV7-6 and TRBJ1-4, the complete variable domain reads GAGVSQSPRYKVTKRGQDVALRCDPISGHVSLYWYRQALGQGPEFLTYFNYEAQQDKSGLPNDRFSAERPEGSISTLTIQRTEQRDSAMYRCASSFLTYPQKPFFGSGTQLSVL.

This clonotype came up many times. The gene calls are TRBV7-8 and TRBJ1-5; 7 bases map to TRBD1. Germline assignment: CDR1 SGHVS and CDR2 FQNEAQ. V shed 1 base and J 1 base; nucleotides not matched to a gene: 4. The CDR3 length is 16 residues. The CDR3 bases are TGTGCCAGCAGCTTAGGGGCAGGGGGAAGCAATCAGCCCCAGCATTTT. Its translation: CASSLGAGGSNQPQHF.

The table lists this clonotype with a few counts. The chain carries TRBV7-6 and TRBJ2-2; 7 bases match TRBD1. V gave up 3 bases and J gave up 0 bases; unmatched junction bases: 7. The germline V gene encodes CDR1 SGHVS and CDR2 FNYEAQ. The CDR3 is 17 residues long. The CDR3 sequence is CASSLPPGQTNTGELFF. DNA of the CDR3: TGTGCCAGCAGCTTGCCACCGGGACAGACGAACACCGGGGAGCTGTTTTTT. Full variable domain (missing parts from reference TRBV7-6 and TRBJ2-2): GAGVSQSPRYKVTKRGQDVALRCDPISGHVSLYWYRQALGQGPEFLTYFNYEAQQDKSGLPNDRFSAERPEGSISTLTIQRTEQRDSAMYRCASSLPPGQTNTGELFFGEGSRLTVL.

V and J are TRBV28 and TRBJ2-7; possible D gene TRBD2, 5 bases. The V end lost 0 bases, the J end lost 6 bases, and 15 bases lay between the germline ends. CDR3 length: 15 residues. CDR1 and CDR2 from the germline V gene are MDHEN and SYDVKM. The CDR3 nucleotides read TGTGCCAGCAGTTTATGGGACGCGGGTGCGTCCGAGCAGTACTTC. Amino acid sequence: CASSLWDAGASEQYF. The whole variable domain, filled in from reference TRBV28 and TRBJ2-7, reads DVKVTQSSRYLVKRTGEKVFLECVQDMDHENMFWYRQDPGLGLRLIYFSYDVKMKEKGDIPEGYSVSREKKERFSLILESASTNQTSMYLCASSLWDAGASEQYFGPGTRLTVT.

The CDR3 DNA follows: TGTGCCAGCAGCCCCCGGGACCAAGAGACCCAGTACTTC. It translates to CASSPRDQETQYF. J is TRBJ2-5 and V is TRBV2; D unresolved. The CDR3 length is 13 residues. V gave up 6 bases and J gave up 0 bases, with 8 bases separating them. Germline CDR1 is SNHLY and CDR2 is FYNNEI.

Ten or more counts support this clonotype. The genes are TRBV5-1 and TRBJ2-7; 12 bases are a match to TRBD2. CDR1 and CDR2 (germline): SGHRS, YFSETQ. The CDR3 consists of 15 residues. Trimming took 4 bases from V and 1 from J; bases not matched to a gene: 3. CDR3 sequence reads: CASSQTSGRSYEQYF. CDR3 nucleotides: TGCGCCAGCAGCCAAACTAGCGGGAGGTCCTACGAGCAGTACTTC. Full variable domain (missing parts from reference TRBV5-1 and TRBJ2-7): KAGVTQTPRYLIKTRGQQVTLSCSPISGHRSVSWYQQTPGQGLQFLFEYFSETQRNKGNFPGRFSGRQFSNSRSEMNVSTLELGDSALYLCASSQTSGRSYEQYFGPGTRLTVT.

The J gene is TRBJ2-5, the V gene TRBV7-8; 13 bases agree with TRBD2. Germline trimming cut 4 bases from V and 3 bases from J; bases unmatched to any gene: 2. Germline-derived CDR1 and CDR2 are SGHVS and FQNEAQ. The CDR3 runs to 15 residues. CDR3 coding DNA: TGTGCCAGCAGCTGGACTAGCGGGAGAAAAGAGACCCAGTACTTC. It encodes CASSWTSGRKETQYF.

This clonotype was observed at least ten times. The chain joins TRBV24-1 to TRBJ2-2; D not resolved. Trimming shortened V by 4 bases and J by 0 bases, and 8 bases separated the two germline ends. In germline, CDR1 is KGHDR, CDR2 SFDVKD. The CDR3 loop spans 15 amino acids. The CDR3 region has the DNA TGTGCCACCAGTGAGATTTGGTCGAACACCGGGGAGCTGTTTTTT. Its translation is CATSEIWSNTGELFF.

This clonotype was recorded at least ten times. The chain carries TRBV7-2 and TRBJ1-3, with TRBD1 as a possible D gene (5 bases). Germline V gene lookup returns CDR1 SGHTA and CDR2 FQGNSA. The V end was cut by 2 bases, the J end by 1 base, with 18 bases between. The CDR3 loop spans 18 amino acids. The CDR3 DNA follows: TGTGCCAGCAGCTTATCAGATGGCAGGGAGCTTTCTGGAAACACCATATATTTT. Encoded protein: CASSLSDGRELSGNTIYF.

This clonotype was seen a handful of times. The chain employs TRBV28 and TRBJ1-4; 11 nucleotides line up with TRBD1. The germline V gene encodes CDR1 MDHEN and CDR2 SYDVKM. The CDR3 extends over 18 amino acids. Germline trimming cut 7 bases from V and 8 bases from J; bases unmatched to any gene: 18. CDR3 in amino acids: CASTEGPDGQGAVEKLFF. CDR3 sequence (DNA): TGTGCCAGCACTGAAGGGCCTGATGGACAGGGGGCGGTGGAAAAACTGTTTTTT.

The rearrangement links TRBV10-3 to TRBJ2-5; a weak D match, TRBD2 (5 bases). The CDR3 totals 11 residues. The germline gives CDR1 ENHRY, CDR2 SYGVKD. Trimming pared 8 bases from V and 7 bases from J, leaving 11 bases between. CDR3 sequence (DNA): TGTGCCATCGGCGGGCGTGGGACCCAGTACTTC. The encoded protein is CAIGGRGTQYF.

As for this clonotype: Sequence at one end of the junction differs from germline and may be a read error. The chain uses TRBV9 and TRBJ2-7; no firm D call. The CDR3 runs 14 residues. Germline CDR1 and CDR2: SGDLS and YYNGEE. DNA of the CDR3: TGTGCCAGCAGCCTTACCGCACACTCCTACGGGCAGTGCTTC. Translating gives CASSLTAHSYGQCF.

This clonotype appeared many times. The chain links TRBV2 to TRBJ1-1; D uncertain. The CDR3 is made up of 12 amino acids. Looked up from germline, CDR1 is SNHLY and CDR2 is FYNNEI. Between the trimmed V and J ends, which lost 3 bases and 11 bases, there was a span of 13 bases. CDR3 in DNA: TGTGCCAGCAGTGAGACCCTGGTCGGGGCTTTCTTT. Amino acids: CASSETLVGAFF.

There are many counts of this clonotype. The chain combines TRBV5-6 with TRBJ1-1; D remains ambiguous. The germline V gene encodes CDR1 SGHDT and CDR2 YYEEEE. The V and J ends lost 1 base and 1 base respectively, with 8 bases between them. The CDR3 is made up of 14 amino acids. CDR3 region: CASSLIQKNTEAFF. The DNA of the CDR3 is TGTGCCAGCAGCTTGATACAAAAGAACACTGAAGCTTTCTTT. The complete variable domain, with remaining parts taken from reference TRBV5-6 and TRBJ1-1, reads DAGVTQSPTHLIKTRGQQVTLRCSPKSGHDTVSWYQQALGQGPQFIFQYYEEEERQRGNFPDRFSGHQFPNYSSELNVNALLLGDSALYLCASSLIQKNTEAFFGQGTRLTVV.

This clonotype has ten or more counts. This chain links TRBV6-6 with TRBJ2-7, with a possible D match to TRBD2 (6 bases). The germline V gene encodes CDR1 MNHNY and CDR2 SVGAGI (reference sequence). Trimming stripped 4 bases from V and 0 bases from J, with 13 bases between. There are 15 residues in the CDR3. The CDR3: CASSSPTRSSYEQYF. In nucleotides, the CDR3 is TGTGCCAGCAGTTCTCCGACTAGGAGCTCCTACGAGCAGTACTTC.

This clonotype showed up many times. V is TRBV10-3 and J is TRBJ2-7, with TRBD2 identical over 7 bases. V gave up 9 bases and J gave up 1 base; unmatched junction bases: 6. Germline V gene lookup returns CDR1 ENHRY and CDR2 SYGVKD. This CDR3 comprises 13 residues. The CDR3 reads CAISSGYSYEQYF. The CDR3 nucleotides read TGTGCCATTTCTAGCGGTTATTCCTACGAGCAGTACTTC.

Comment on this clonotype: Germline is not matched at one junction end, which may reflect a read error. The chain recombines TRBV6-5 with TRBJ2-5; weak D call: TRBD1 (6 bases). Germline loops: CDR1 MNHEY, CDR2 SVGAGI. This CDR3 contains 13 residues. CDR3 in amino acids: CASSDTGQEAQYF. DNA for the CDR3: TGTGCCAGCAGTGATACGGGACAAGAGGCCCAGTACTTC.

This clonotype has ten or more counts. CDR3 protein: CASSLVGGRHSPLHF. The CDR3 nucleotides are TGTGCCAGCAGCTTAGTCGGGGGTCGGCACTCACCCCTCCACTTT. V and J are TRBV7-9 and TRBJ1-6; D may be TRBD1 (5 bases). This CDR3 has 15 amino acids. The germline gives CDR1 SEHNR, CDR2 FQNEAQ (reference sequence). Trimming pared 1 base from V and 10 bases from J, leaving 14 bases between.

The V call is TRBV12-3 or TRBV12-4, the J call TRBJ1-2; 9 bases line up with TRBD1. This CDR3 has 17 amino acids. With V trimmed by 6 bases and J by 0 bases, 11 bases remained unmatched. The CDR3 DNA reads as TGTGCCAGCAGCAGAGTAGGGACAGGGAGAGCTAACTATGGCTACACCTTC. This codes for CASSRVGTGRANYGYTF.

The chain links TRBV7-9 to TRBJ1-2, with 8 bases that match TRBD1. This CDR3 has 16 amino acids. The V gene's germline CDR1 is SEHNR and CDR2 FQNEAQ (reference sequence). The J segment lost 2 bases and the V segment lost 5 bases, leaving 10 bases of the junction unmatched. Here the CDR3 reads CASSPTGQGPNYGYTF. For the CDR3, the DNA is TGTGCCAGCAGCCCCACCGGACAGGGACCCAACTATGGCTACACCTTC.

This clonotype was seen many times. The chain couples TRBV24-1 to TRBJ2-5; TRBD2 matches 13 bases. V lost 4 bases and J lost 0; bases outside the gene matches: 4. The CDR3 spans 17 residues. CDR1 and CDR2 (germline): KGHDR, SFDVKD. Here the CDR3 reads CATSEGGLAGYQETQYF. CDR3 DNA: TGTGCCACCAGTGAAGGGGGACTAGCGGGATACCAAGAGACCCAGTACTTC.

In this sample, this clonotype turned up a few times. V usage is TRBV5-1 and J usage is TRBJ2-7, with 12 bases matching TRBD1. Losses at the gene ends were 4 bases for V and 3 bases for J; bases not matched to a gene: 29. CDR1 is SGHRS, CDR2 YFSETQ, per germline. The CDR3 covers 23 residues. The CDR3 DNA sequence: TGCGCCAGCAGCCCCTCTGGGCGCTGGACCGGGACAGGGGGCAGCGGGAGCAACTACGAGCAGTACTTC. Its protein is CASSPSGRWTGTGGSGSNYEQYF.

This clonotype occurred once. V usage is TRBV20-1 and J usage is TRBJ2-3; 8 positions match TRBD2. CDR1 is DFQATT, CDR2 SNEGSKA, per germline (reference sequence). The CDR3 has 13 residues. Trimming took 8 bases from V and 4 from J; bases not matched to a gene: 8. CDR3 DNA: TGCAGTTCGGGGGGGGCCCGTCCAGATACGCAGTATTTT. The encoded protein is CSSGGARPDTQYF.

There are many counts of this clonotype. CDR3 region: CASSTGGMNTEAFF. In DNA, the CDR3 is TGTGCCAGTAGTACTGGGGGCATGAACACTGAAGCTTTCTTT. The chain carries TRBV19 and TRBJ1-1; D might be TRBD1 (6 bases). Trimming took 4 bases from V and 0 from J, leaving 9 bases between them. The CDR3 loop spans 14 amino acids. CDR1 and CDR2 from the germline V gene are LNHDA and SQIVND (reference sequence).

This chain connects TRBV7-9 to TRBJ2-5, with D possibly TRBD2 on 6 matching bases. The J call is in doubt because the DNA end fits TRBJ2-7 better. Per the germline V gene, CDR1 is SEHNR and CDR2 is FQNEAQ (reference sequence). The CDR3 consists of 16 residues. The CDR3 DNA reads as TGTGCCAGCAGCTTAGCCGCGGGATACCGCTCCTACGAGCAGTACTTC. Protein product: CASSLAAGYRSYEQYF.

The genes are TRBV9 and TRBJ1-4, with 10 bases aligning to TRBD1. CDR1 and CDR2 (germline): SGDLS, YYNGEE. The CDR3 runs to 16 residues. J gave up 6 bases and V 0 bases, and 5 bases lay outside the gene matches. Written as DNA, the CDR3 is TGTGCCAGCAGCGTAGCGGAGGGGACAGGGGATGAAAAACTGTTTTTT. Its protein is CASSVAEGTGDEKLFF.

This clonotype was recorded many times. V usage is TRBV5-1 and J usage is TRBJ2-7; 9 nucleotides align to TRBD1. This CDR3 spans 15 amino acids. V lost 0 bases, J lost 5 bases, and 6 bases stayed unmatched. The germline V gene has CDR1 SGHRS and CDR2 YFSETQ. The CDR3 spells CASSLDRGRRNEQYF. CDR3 coding DNA: TGCGCCAGCAGCTTGGACAGGGGGCGTAGAAACGAGCAGTACTTC.